This T cell receptor beta chain originates from a study of spatial heterogeneity in lung cancer. Study at large: Detection consistently yielded more beta chains than alpha chains. More than eight raw reads, on average, carried each unique TCR and UMI combination.

This clonotype came up a few times. Antigen unknown. The germline gives CDR1 SNHLY, CDR2 FYNNEI. There are 14 residues in the CDR3. V was pared by 10 bases and J by 3 bases, with 6 bases of the junction left unmatched. Unique molecular identifiers tagged every individual TCR cDNA molecule. One entry per CDR3 protein, called by TCRdb with MiXCR from the 5' RACE reads. The table has almost 75,000 distinct CDR3 sequences, less than 15% seen once. Time point described: sample taken at primary tumor resection. Material for sequencing was whole RNA from tumor, nontumor lung or frozen PBMC, left unsorted. The study's findings and limits: Ubiquitous expanded tumor TCRs were observed in blood more at resection than follow-up.

This TCR was recovered from a male donor with early-stage non-small cell lung cancer. The genes are TRBV2 and TRBJ2-1; 10 nucleotides align to TRBD2. The source material was PBMCs, sampled at surgery. The CDR3, as DNA: TGTGCCACCGGACTAGCGGAGTTCTACAATGAGCAGTTCTTC. Its protein is CATGLAEFYNEQFF.